This T cell receptor (beta chain) was documented in a study of blood T cell repertoires in COVID-19. Study overall: The United States, Italy and Spain provided the acute and convalescent COVID-19 samples.

Trimming cost V 0 bases and J 7 bases, with 10 bases left between them. The germline CDR1 and CDR2 sequences are SGHRS and YFSETQ. This CDR3 is built from 14 residues. The method was immunoSEQ multiplex PCR; TCRdb's version includes in-frame clones alone and lacks a portion of them. The sample lists some 200,000 clones, 86% seen once, with approximately 9.9% in the top ten. Source material: peripheral blood. The source is a woman in her fifties or sixties with COVID-19, enrolled during active disease. V usage is TRBV5-1 and J usage is TRBJ1-4; no clear D. The DNA of the CDR3 is TGCGCCAGCAGCTTGGCTAGGAGGAGTGAAAAACTGTTTTTT. It is translated as CASSLARRSEKLFF.